The next 30 T cell receptor beta chains were all read from a single sample in a study of blood T cell repertoires in COVID-19. Data came from immunoSEQ multiplex PCR; TCRdb stores just in-frame clones and leaves some out. The sample yields around 88,000 clones, 81% seen once. The sequencing input was peripheral blood. These receptors were obtained from a man in his 60s with acute or convalescent COVID-19.

The chain uses TRBV10-2 and TRBJ1-1, with D hard to call. Trimming removed 4 bases from V and 5 bases from J, with 17 bases in between. The CDR3 loop spans 15 amino acids. Germline V lookup: CDR1 WSHSY, CDR2 SAAADI. The CDR3 is CASSVGRVVETEAFF. The DNA of the CDR3 is TGCGCCAGCAGTGTCGGGAGGGTCGTAGAAACTGAAGCTTTCTTT.

The chain uses TRBV6-5 and TRBJ1-5; D not certain. V was shortened by 6 bases and J by 2 bases, with 11 bases between the two germline ends. Germline V gene sequence: CDR1 MNHEY, CDR2 SVGAGI. The CDR3 runs 14 residues. This chain's CDR3 is CASRRAAGNQPQHF. The CDR3 DNA reads TGTGCCAGCAGGAGAGCGGCGGGCAATCAGCCCCAGCATTTT.

The sample holds one count of this clone. This chain joins TRBV5-1 and TRBJ2-1; TRBD2 matches at 14 bases. The CDR3 loop spans 18 amino acids. Unmatched junction bases numbered 11, after V lost 6 bases and J lost 3 bases. Germline lookup yields CDR1 SGHRS and CDR2 YFSETQ. For the CDR3, the DNA is TGCGCCAGCACCCAGGGGACTAGCGGGAGCTTTGTCTACAATGAGCAGTTCTTC. Amino acids: CASTQGTSGSFVYNEQFF.

The chain links TRBV30 to TRBJ1-6; D is ambiguous. This CDR3 comprises 16 residues. Per the germline V gene, CDR1 is GTSNPN and CDR2 is SVGIG (reference sequence). The V gene lost 1 base and the J gene lost 6 bases, with 16 bases spanning the gap. CDR3 in DNA: TGTGCCTGGAGTGCCGGGAGAGCGGGTGGTAATTCACCCCTCCACTTT. This translates into CAWSAGRAGGNSPLHF.

The V gene is TRBV9, the J gene TRBJ2-6; TRBD1 matches 8 bases. This CDR3 is built from 18 residues. Germline CDR1 and CDR2: SGDLS and YYNGEE. V dropped 2 bases and J dropped 0; count of bases not matched to a gene: 7. The CDR3, as DNA: TGTGCCAGCAGCGTCCGGGACAGGTCGACCTCTGGGGCCAACGTCCTGACTTTC. Translating gives CASSVRDRSTSGANVLTF.

The chain carries TRBV7-9 and TRBJ2-2; 7 positions agree with TRBD2. V shed 1 base and J 4 bases; nucleotides not matched to a gene: 6. Germline CDR1 reads SEHNR; CDR2 reads FQNEAQ (reference sequence). The length of the CDR3 is 16 residues. In DNA form, the CDR3 reads TGTGCCAGCAGCTTAGTCGGACTAGTATCCACCGGGGAGCTGTTTTTT. Residues: CASSLVGLVSTGELFF.

The chain recombines TRBV15 with TRBJ1-1, with 7 bases fitting TRBD1. V gave up 3 bases and J gave up 3 bases; unmatched junction bases: 13. Germline CDR1 LNHNV, CDR2 YYDKDF (reference sequence). This CDR3 region has 17 residues. In nucleotides, the CDR3 is TGTGCCACCAGCAGCAGGGACAGTTCCGTTCGCTACACTGAAGCTTTCTTT. Protein product: CATSSRDSSVRYTEAFF.

The rearrangement links TRBV15 to TRBJ1-5; D might be TRBD1 (6 bases). This CDR3 is built from 16 residues. Germline V gene lookup returns CDR1 LNHNV and CDR2 YYDKDF (reference sequence). The germline V and J ends were trimmed by 4 bases and 5 bases, with 18 bases remaining between them. The CDR3 nucleotides are TGTGCCACCAGCACCCCCACAGGGAATAGTTATCAGCCCCAGCATTTT. Protein sequence: CATSTPTGNSYQPQHF.

The chain employs TRBV10-1 and TRBJ2-7, with 12 positions matching TRBD1. Germline CDR1 WNHNN, CDR2 SYGVQD (reference sequence). The junction had 13 bases not matched to a gene; V was cut back by 6 bases and J by 7 bases. This CDR3 spans 16 amino acids. CDR3 DNA sequence: TGCGCCAGCAGCCCCGGGACAGGGGGCCCCCGGGAAGAGCAGTACTTC. Translation gives CASSPGTGGPREEQYF.

The V call is TRBV12-5, the J call TRBJ1-1, with D unresolved. Germline V CDR1 and CDR2: LGHNT, FRNRAP. Trimming stripped 1 base from V and 6 bases from J, with 6 bases between. This CDR3 region has 12 residues. The CDR3 DNA is TGTGCTAGTGGTTTGGGGGCGTCTGAAGCTTTCTTT. Residues: CASGLGASEAFF. Full variable domain (remainder filled in from reference TRBV12-5 and TRBJ1-1): DARVTQTPRHKVTEMGQEVTMRCQPILGHNTVFWYRQTMMQGLELLAYFRNRAPLDDSGMPKDRFSAEMPDATLATLKIQPSEPRDSAVYFCASGLGASEAFFGQGTRLTVV.

This rearrangement joins TRBV29-1 to TRBJ2-7; D may be TRBD1 (6 bases). Germline V gives CDR1 SQVTM, CDR2 ANQGSEA. The length of the CDR3 is 12 residues. V was trimmed by 5 bases and J by 2 bases, leaving 10 bases between them. The CDR3 spells CSVNGQTYEQYF. For the CDR3, the DNA is TGCAGCGTTAACGGACAGACCTACGAGCAGTACTTC.

The table lists this clone with a count of one. V gene TRBV4-3 combines with J gene TRBJ2-7; 8 bases agree with TRBD2. V lost 0 bases, J lost 0 bases, and 4 bases stayed unmatched. Per the germline V gene, CDR1 is LGHNA and CDR2 is YSLEER. The CDR3 consists of 16 residues. The CDR3 DNA sequence: TGCGCCAGCAGCCAAGATGCTAGCGGGCTCTCCTACGAGCAGTACTTC. Amino acid sequence: CASSQDASGLSYEQYF.

CDR3 nucleotide sequence: TGCGCCAGCAGCCGTGGGGGACTAGCGGGAGAACGAACAGATACGCAGTATTTT. Protein product: CASSRGGLAGERTDTQYF. The chain has TRBV4-1 and TRBJ2-3, with TRBD2 identical over 14 bases. The CDR3 spans 18 residues. V dropped 4 bases and J dropped 3; count of bases not matched to a gene: 9. Germline CDR1 is MGHRA and CDR2 is YSYEKL.

The chain joins TRBV6-5 to TRBJ2-3, with 9 bases matching TRBD1. V trimming: 5 bases; J trimming: 1 base; junction bases outside the gene matches: 4. This CDR3 is built from 15 residues. Germline-derived CDR1 and CDR2 are MNHEY and SVGAGI. The CDR3 sequence is CASSLRDRGTDTQYF. The CDR3 DNA reads as TGTGCCAGCAGTCTCCGGGACAGGGGCACAGATACGCAGTATTTT.

The genes are TRBV6-2 or TRBV6-3 and TRBJ2-3, with 9 bases aligning to TRBD2. Germline CDR1 is MNHEY and CDR2 is SVGEGT. The CDR3 is 19 residues long. V was pared by 0 bases and J by 0 bases, with 10 bases of the junction left unmatched. CDR3 nucleotides: TGTGCCAGCAGTTACTCGGGTAGCGGGAGATATACTAGCACAGATACGCAGTATTTT. It specifies CASSYSGSGRYTSTDTQYF.

The chain uses TRBV16 and TRBJ1-5; D unclear. The CDR3 runs 15 residues. Germline V gene lookup returns CDR1 KGHSY and CDR2 FQNENV. V lost 2 bases and J 6 bases, leaving 14 bases between the germline ends. The CDR3 DNA sequence: TGTGCCAGCAGCCAAGACCGTCGACTCGCTCAGCCCCAGCATTTT. Its translation is CASSQDRRLAQPQHF.

V gene TRBV9 combines with J gene TRBJ2-1; 12 bases agree with TRBD2. V trimming: 0 bases; J trimming: 8 bases; junction bases outside the gene matches: 9. Germline V lookup: CDR1 SGDLS, CDR2 YYNGEE. The CDR3 is 17 amino acids. The CDR3: CASSVVGLAGGLDEQFF. The CDR3 coding sequence is TGTGCCAGCAGCGTAGTTGGGCTAGCGGGGGGGCTGGATGAGCAGTTCTTC. The full variable domain, with the rest looked up from reference TRBV9 and TRBJ2-1, is DSGVTQTPKHLITATGQRVTLRCSPRSGDLSVYWYQQSLDQGLQFLIQYYNGEERAKGNILERFSAQQFPDLHSELNLSSLELGDSALYFCASSVVGLAGGLDEQFFGPGTRLTVL.

This rearrangement joins TRBV4-1 to TRBJ1-5; D uncertain. V lost 1 base and J lost 8, with 12 bases in between. The germline gives CDR1 MGHRA, CDR2 YSYEKL. The CDR3 has 14 residues. In nucleotides, the CDR3 is TGCGCCAGCAGCCAAGGCAGCGGGTGGGAGCCCCAGCATTTT. This translates into CASSQGSGWEPQHF.

The gene calls are TRBV7-2 and TRBJ2-1; 10 positions agree with TRBD2. V lost 2 bases and J lost 8; bases outside the gene matches: 6. This CDR3 comprises 15 residues. Germline loops: CDR1 SGHTA, CDR2 FQGNSA. The CDR3 DNA reads as TGTGCCAGCAGCTTAACAGCGGGGGGGACGGATGAGCAGTTCTTC. It codes for CASSLTAGGTDEQFF.

V gene TRBV10-3 combines with J gene TRBJ2-1, with D possibly being TRBD1 (6 bases). The V gene lost 7 bases and the J gene lost 10 bases, with 14 bases spanning the gap. Per germline, CDR1 ENHRY and CDR2 SYGVKD. The CDR3 loop spans 12 amino acids. CDR3 protein: CAITTQRGEQFF. The CDR3 coding sequence is TGTGCCATCACCACGCAAAGGGGGGAGCAGTTCTTC.

The genes are TRBV20-1 and TRBJ1-2; D gene ambiguous. The CDR3 runs 12 residues. The germline CDR1 and CDR2 sequences are DFQATT and SNEGSKA (reference sequence). Trimming shortened V by 3 bases and J by 1 base, and 6 bases separated the two germline ends. CDR3 sequence reads: CSASNLNYGYTF. The CDR3 DNA follows: TGCAGTGCTAGTAATCTTAACTATGGCTACACCTTC.

This sequence joins TRBV6-1 and TRBJ1-2, with 9 bases matching TRBD1. The length of the CDR3 is 19 residues. The germline V gene encodes CDR1 MNHNS and CDR2 SASEGT. V trimming: 1 base; J trimming: 2 bases; junction bases outside the gene matches: 14. The CDR3 DNA follows: TGTGCCAGCAGTGAAGTTTTGGTGCCGAGGGACAGGGCAAACTATGGCTACACCTTC. Its protein is CASSEVLVPRDRANYGYTF.

This clone has only a few counts. This chain connects TRBV18 to TRBJ1-5; TRBD1 might be the D (5 bases). V gave up 0 bases and J gave up 6 bases, with 18 bases separating them. Germline CDR1 reads KGHSH; CDR2 reads LQKENI. This CDR3 spans 17 amino acids. DNA for the CDR3: TGTGCCAGCTCACCACCGAGGGTCTCAGGGAGGTTTCAGCCCCAGCATTTT. It yields the protein CASSPPRVSGRFQPQHF.

The rearrangement links TRBV21-1 to TRBJ1-1. TRBV21-1 is flagged as a pseudogene. This CDR3 spans 16 amino acids. The DNA of the CDR3 is TGTGCCAGCAGCGCCCGGGGGGGGGCCGTGAACACTGAAGCTTTCTTT. Protein: CASSARGGAVNTEAFF.

The chain uses TRBV19 and TRBJ2-2; the match to TRBD2 covers 8 bases. CDR1 is LNHDA and CDR2 is SQIVND in the germline V gene (reference sequence). The CDR3 extends over 16 amino acids. After removal of 7 bases from V and 6 bases from J, the junction contained 13 bases not matched to a gene. This chain's CDR3 is CASIPRGLGGAGELFF. The CDR3, as DNA: TGTGCCAGTATTCCCAGGGGACTAGGGGGTGCCGGGGAGCTGTTTTTT.

The chain couples TRBV7-2 to TRBJ1-4; 8 bases are shared with TRBD1. V dropped 5 bases and J dropped 4; count of bases not matched to a gene: 6. CDR3 length: 15 amino acids. CDR1 is SGHTA and CDR2 is FQGNSA in the germline V gene. This CDR3 is CASSLGQGLNEKLFF. The CDR3, as DNA: TGTGCCAGCAGCCTCGGACAGGGCCTTAATGAAAAACTGTTTTTT.

The chain recombines TRBV30 with TRBJ1-1; D gene ambiguous. This CDR3 contains 11 residues. CDR1 is GTSNPN, CDR2 SVGIG, per germline (reference sequence). V dropped 5 bases and J dropped 4 bases, with 8 bases sitting between them. The CDR3 sequence: CAWQRSTEAFF. The CDR3 bases are TGTGCCTGGCAAAGGAGCACTGAAGCTTTCTTT.

The rearrangement links TRBV24-1 to TRBJ2-3, with D unresolved. Germline V lookup: CDR1 KGHDR, CDR2 SFDVKD. CDR3 size: 14 residues. Trimming removed 3 bases at V and 0 bases at J, with 6 bases between. CDR3 loop: CATSDPDSTDTQYF. The CDR3 DNA is TGTGCCACCAGTGATCCAGATAGCACAGATACGCAGTATTTT.

The genes are TRBV10-3 and TRBJ1-4; 12 bases fit TRBD1. From germline, CDR1 is ENHRY and CDR2 SYGVKD. There are 16 residues in the CDR3. V shed 6 bases, J shed 2 bases, and the junction held 4 bases outside the gene matches. CDR3 coding DNA: TGTGCCATCAGAGCCGGGACAGGGGGCACTAATGAAAAACTGTTTTTT. Its translation is CAIRAGTGGTNEKLFF.

This chain joins TRBV6-5 and TRBJ2-7, with TRBD2 matching over 13 bases. Germline V CDR1 and CDR2: MNHEY, SVGAGI. This CDR3 has 16 amino acids. Germline trimming cut 4 bases from V and 2 bases from J; bases unmatched to any gene: 5. The CDR3 DNA reads as TGTGCCAGCAGTTCCCCAGGGACTAGCGGGACCTACGAGCAGTACTTC. This encodes CASSSPGTSGTYEQYF.